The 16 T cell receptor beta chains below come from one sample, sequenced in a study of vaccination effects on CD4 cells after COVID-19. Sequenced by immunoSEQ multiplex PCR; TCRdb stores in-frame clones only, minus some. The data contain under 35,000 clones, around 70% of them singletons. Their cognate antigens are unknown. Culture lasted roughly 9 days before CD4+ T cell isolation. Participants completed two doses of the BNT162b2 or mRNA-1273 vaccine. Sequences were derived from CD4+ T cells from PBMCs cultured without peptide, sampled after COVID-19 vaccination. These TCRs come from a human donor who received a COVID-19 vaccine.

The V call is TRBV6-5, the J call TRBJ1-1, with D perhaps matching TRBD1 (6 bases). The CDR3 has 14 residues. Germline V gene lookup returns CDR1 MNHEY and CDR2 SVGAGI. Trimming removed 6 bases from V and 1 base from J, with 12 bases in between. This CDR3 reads CASRNRDWNTEAFF. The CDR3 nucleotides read TGTGCCAGCAGGAACAGGGACTGGAACACTGAAGCTTTCTTT.

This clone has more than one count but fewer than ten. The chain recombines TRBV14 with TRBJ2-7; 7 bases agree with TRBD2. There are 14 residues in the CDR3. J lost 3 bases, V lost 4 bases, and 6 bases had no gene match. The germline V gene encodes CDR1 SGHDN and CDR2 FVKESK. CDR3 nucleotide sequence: TGTGCCAGCAGCCTCCACGGGGGGAACTACGAGCAGTACTTC. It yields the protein CASSLHGGNYEQYF.

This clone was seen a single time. The CDR3 is CASSLRGYGYTF. The CDR3 coding sequence is TGTGCCAGCAGTTTACGGGGATACGGCTACACCTTC. The chain employs TRBV28 and TRBJ1-2; the D is unclear. CDR3 size: 12 residues. The V end lost 2 bases, the J end lost 8 bases, and 9 bases lay between the germline ends. Germline V gene lookup returns CDR1 MDHEN and CDR2 SYDVKM.

The CDR3: CASSQGTVNTGELFF. DNA for the CDR3: TGCGCCAGCAGCCAGGGGACGGTGAACACCGGGGAGCTGTTTTTT. This chain links TRBV4-1 with TRBJ2-2; the D call may be TRBD1 or TRBD2 (5 bases each). The CDR3 has 15 residues. Deletions cut 3 bases from V and 1 base from J, with 9 bases between. Germline CDR1 and CDR2: MGHRA and YSYEKL.

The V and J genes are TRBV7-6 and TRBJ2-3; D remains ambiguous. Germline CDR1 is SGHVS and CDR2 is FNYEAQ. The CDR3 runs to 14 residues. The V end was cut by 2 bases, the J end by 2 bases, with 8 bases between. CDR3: CASSLITFTDTQYF. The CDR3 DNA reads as TGTGCCAGCAGCTTAATCACATTCACAGATACGCAGTATTTT.

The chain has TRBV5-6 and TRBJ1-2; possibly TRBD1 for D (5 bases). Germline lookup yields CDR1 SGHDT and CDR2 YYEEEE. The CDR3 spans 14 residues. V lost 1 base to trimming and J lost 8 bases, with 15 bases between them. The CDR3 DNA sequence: TGTGCCAGCAGCTTGTCCCAGGGCATCTGGGGCTACACCTTC. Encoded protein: CASSLSQGIWGYTF.

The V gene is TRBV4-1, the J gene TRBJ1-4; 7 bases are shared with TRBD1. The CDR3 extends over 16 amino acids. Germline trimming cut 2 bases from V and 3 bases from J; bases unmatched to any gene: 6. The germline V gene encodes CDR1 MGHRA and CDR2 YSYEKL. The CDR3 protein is CASSQSRGQSNEKLFF. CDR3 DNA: TGCGCCAGCAGCCAAAGTCGGGGACAGTCTAATGAAAAACTGTTTTTT.

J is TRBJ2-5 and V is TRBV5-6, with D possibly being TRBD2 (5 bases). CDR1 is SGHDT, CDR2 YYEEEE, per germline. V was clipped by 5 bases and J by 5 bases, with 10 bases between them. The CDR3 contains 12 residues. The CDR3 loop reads CASSFRGETQYF. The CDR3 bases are TGTGCCAGCAGTTTTAGAGGGGAGACCCAGTACTTC.

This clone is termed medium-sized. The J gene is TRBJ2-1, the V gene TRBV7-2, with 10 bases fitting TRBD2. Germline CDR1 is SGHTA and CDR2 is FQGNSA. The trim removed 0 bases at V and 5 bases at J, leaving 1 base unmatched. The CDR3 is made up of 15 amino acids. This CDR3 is CASSLASGGHNEQFF. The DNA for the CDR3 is TGTGCCAGCAGCTTAGCTAGCGGGGGGCACAATGAGCAGTTCTTC.

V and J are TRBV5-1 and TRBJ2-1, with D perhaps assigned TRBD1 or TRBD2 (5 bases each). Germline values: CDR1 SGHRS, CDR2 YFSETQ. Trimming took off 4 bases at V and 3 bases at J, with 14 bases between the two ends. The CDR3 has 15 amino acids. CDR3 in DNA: TGCGCCAGCAGCCTCTTGGGGGAATACTACAATGAGCAGTTCTTC. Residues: CASSLLGEYYNEQFF.

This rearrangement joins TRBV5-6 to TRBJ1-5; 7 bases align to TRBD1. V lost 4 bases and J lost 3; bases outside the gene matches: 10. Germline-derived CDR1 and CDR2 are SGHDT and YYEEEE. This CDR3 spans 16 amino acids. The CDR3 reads CASSAGTALTNQPQHF. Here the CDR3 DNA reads TGTGCCAGCAGCGCAGGGACAGCGCTAACCAATCAGCCCCAGCATTTT.

CDR3 nucleotide sequence: TGTGCCAGTAGTATAGGCCAGGGACAAGAGACCCAGTACTTC. Translating gives CASSIGQGQETQYF. The chain is built from TRBV19 and TRBJ2-5; maybe TRBD1 (5 bases). Germline CDR1 and CDR2: LNHDA and SQIVND (reference sequence). The CDR3 consists of 14 residues. Trimming shortened V by 1 base and J by 2 bases, and 8 bases separated the two germline ends.

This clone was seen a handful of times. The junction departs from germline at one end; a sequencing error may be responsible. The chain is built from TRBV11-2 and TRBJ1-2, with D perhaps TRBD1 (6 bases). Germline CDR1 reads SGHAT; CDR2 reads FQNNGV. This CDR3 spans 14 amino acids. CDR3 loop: CASRLGGGADGYTF. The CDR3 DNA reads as TGTGCCAGCAGATTAGGGGGAGGTGCGGATGGCTACACCTTC.

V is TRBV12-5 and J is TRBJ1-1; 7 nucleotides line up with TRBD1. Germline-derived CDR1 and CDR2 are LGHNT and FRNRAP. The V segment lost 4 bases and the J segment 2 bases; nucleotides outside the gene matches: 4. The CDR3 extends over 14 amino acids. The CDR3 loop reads CASGSGQPNTEAFF. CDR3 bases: TGTGCTAGTGGTTCGGGACAGCCTAACACTGAAGCTTTCTTT.

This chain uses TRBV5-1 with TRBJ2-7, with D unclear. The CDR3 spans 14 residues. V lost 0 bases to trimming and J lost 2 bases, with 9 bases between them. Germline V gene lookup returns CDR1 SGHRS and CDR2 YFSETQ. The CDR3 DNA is TGCGCCAGCAGCTTGGTGGATGCTACCTACGAGCAGTACTTC. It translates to CASSLVDATYEQYF.

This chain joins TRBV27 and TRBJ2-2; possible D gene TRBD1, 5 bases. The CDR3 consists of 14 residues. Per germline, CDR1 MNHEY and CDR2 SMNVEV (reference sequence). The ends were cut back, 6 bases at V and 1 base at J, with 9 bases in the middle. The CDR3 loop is CASRGQENTGELFF. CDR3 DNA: TGTGCCAGCAGGGGGCAGGAGAACACCGGGGAGCTGTTTTTT.